The T cell receptor beta chain described here comes from a study of blood T cell repertoires in COVID-19. Study information: The United States, Italy and Spain were the sources of the acute and convalescent COVID-19 samples.

Sequencing used immunoSEQ multiplex PCR; TCRdb keeps in-frame clones, though not all of them. The table shows roughly 160,000 clones, with just over 90% occurring only once. Germline CDR1 is SGHRS and CDR2 is YFSETQ. Losses at the gene ends were 1 base for V and 4 bases for J; bases not matched to a gene: 5. The CDR3 loop spans 15 amino acids. The chain employs TRBV5-1 and TRBJ1-5, with 7 bases lining up with TRBD1. The receptor was derived from a man younger than 30 with acute or convalescent COVID-19. Sequencing was done on a sample of peripheral blood. As DNA, the CDR3 is TGCGCCAGCAGCTTGAGACAGGGCCGAAATCAGCCCCAGCATTTT. The encoded protein is CASSLRQGRNQPQHF.